Each of the 22 T cell receptor beta chains below was sequenced from the same sample in a study of blood T cells in healthy people across ages. Together with a sample-barcoded 5' primer, a J-beta primer mix was included in a second PCR lasting about 7 to 11 cycles. TCRdb reprocessed the 5' RACE reads with MiXCR, giving one entry per CDR3 protein. The table has 800,000 to 950,000 distinct CDR3 sequences, almost 30% seen once. A further study also used this sample, focusing on T cells of mothers and their children.

What was sequenced was blood. The receptors come from a woman aged 40 to 55 in good health.

At least ten counts were recorded for this clonotype. The chain carries TRBV7-2 and TRBJ2-3; no clear D. From germline, CDR1 is SGHTA and CDR2 FQGNSA. This CDR3 has 14 amino acids. The V end was cut by 4 bases, the J end by 2 bases, with 10 bases between. DNA for the CDR3: TGTGCCAGCAGCTCCCGGGTCCCCACAGATACGCAGTATTTT. It codes for CASSSRVPTDTQYF.

This clonotype has a handful of counts. This sequence joins TRBV3-1 and TRBJ2-1; TRBD2 agrees at 7 bases. V gave up 4 bases and J gave up 0 bases; unmatched junction bases: 9. CDR3 size: 17 residues. Germline assignment: CDR1 LGHDT and CDR2 YNNKEL (reference sequence). This CDR3 is CASSPISSGRSYNEQFF. CDR3 bases: TGTGCCAGCAGCCCCATTTCTAGCGGACGCTCCTACAATGAGCAGTTCTTC.

On this clonotype itself: A much bigger clone sits one base away, suggesting this may be a read error. The CDR3 DNA sequence: TGTGCCAGCAGCTTATGGGGTCAAGACAATGAGCAGTACTTC. Its translation: CASSLWGQDNEQYF. The V call is TRBV7-3, the J call TRBJ2-1, with D hard to call. The end of the DNA is better explained by TRBJ2-7, so the J call may be wrong. The germline V gene has CDR1 SGHTA and CDR2 FQGTGA. The CDR3 spans 14 residues.

This clonotype occurred a few times. The chain employs TRBV27 and TRBJ2-2; D gene unclear. V gave up 2 bases and J gave up 4 bases, with 14 bases separating them. The CDR3 is made up of 16 amino acids. Looked up from germline, CDR1 is MNHEY and CDR2 is SMNVEV (reference sequence). CDR3 region: CASSLMRPASTGELFF. The DNA for the CDR3 is TGTGCCAGCAGTTTAATGAGGCCAGCAAGCACCGGGGAGCTGTTTTTT.

CDR3: CASSQSGSDTQYF. CDR3 nucleotide sequence: TGTGCCAGCAGCCAGAGCGGGTCCGATACGCAGTATTTT. This rearrangement joins TRBV14 to TRBJ2-3; D is perhaps TRBD2 (6 bases). Germline lookup yields CDR1 SGHDN and CDR2 FVKESK. This CDR3 has 13 amino acids. Trimming removed 3 bases at V and 6 bases at J, with 10 bases between.

To note about this clonotype: A read error may be the cause here, since a much bigger clone is one base away. V is TRBV29-1 and J is TRBJ2-5; 9 bases fit TRBD1. There are 12 residues in the CDR3. Germline V gene lookup returns CDR1 SQVTM and CDR2 ANQGSEA. CDR3 loop: CGALTGGETQYF. In DNA form, the CDR3 reads TGCGGCGCCCTGACAGGGGGAGAGACCCAGTACTTC.

Comment on this clonotype: Being one base from a much bigger clone, this may be a read error. This sequence joins TRBV12-5 and TRBJ2-5; no clear D. Germline CDR1 reads LGHNT; CDR2 reads FRNRAP. Trimming took off 9 bases at V and 5 bases at J, with 13 bases between the two ends. This CDR3 has 12 residues. Here the CDR3 reads CARGNLEETQYF. CDR3 coding DNA: TGTGCTAGGGGTAACCTAGAGGAGACCCAGTACTTC. The entire variable domain, with the rest obtained from reference TRBV12-5 and TRBJ2-5, is as follows: DARVTQTPRHKVTEMGQEVTMRCQPILGHNTVFWYRQTMMQGLELLAYFRNRAPLDDSGMPKDRFSAEMPDATLATLKIQPSEPRDSAVYFCARGNLEETQYFGPGTRLLVL.

This clonotype was seen more than once but under ten times. The V and J genes are TRBV20-1 and TRBJ1-2; 7 positions match TRBD1. The V and J ends lost 3 bases and 3 bases, in that order; junction bases with no gene match: 10. CDR3 length: 15 amino acids. The V gene's germline CDR1 is DFQATT and CDR2 SNEGSKA (reference sequence). The DNA for the CDR3 is TGCAGTGCTAGGGGGGCACAGGGGATTGACTATGGCTACACCTTC. Translation: CSARGAQGIDYGYTF.

This clonotype has at least ten counts. The V call is TRBV6-1, the J call TRBJ2-7; TRBD1 matches at 8 bases. Germline values: CDR1 MNHNS, CDR2 SASEGT. The CDR3 has 16 amino acids. After removal of 4 bases from V and 0 bases from J, the junction contained 8 bases not matched to a gene. CDR3 bases: TGTGCCAGCAGTGCCGGGACAGGTTATTCCTCCTACGAGCAGTACTTC. As protein: CASSAGTGYSSYEQYF.

This clonotype showed up many times. The chain is built from TRBV5-5 and TRBJ1-4; possible D gene TRBD1, 6 bases. Germline V CDR1 and CDR2: SGHKS, YYEKEE (reference sequence). This CDR3 has 14 residues. V was trimmed by 2 bases and J by 5 bases, leaving 10 bases between them. CDR3 coding DNA: TGTGCCAGCAGCTTCACAGGGCCGAATGAAAAACTGTTTTTT. Its protein product is CASSFTGPNEKLFF.

The chain recombines TRBV4-1 with TRBJ1-5; 10 bases align to TRBD1. Germline CDR1 reads MGHRA; CDR2 reads YSYEKL. V trimming: 3 bases; J trimming: 4 bases; junction bases outside the gene matches: 12. CDR3 size: 18 residues. In DNA, the CDR3 is TGCGCCAGCAGCCACCGAATGACGGGACAGGGGTTTAATCAGCCCCAGCATTTT. This gives the protein CASSHRMTGQGFNQPQHF.

The genes are TRBV5-1 and TRBJ2-2; D ambiguous. Germline V gives CDR1 SGHRS, CDR2 YFSETQ. The CDR3 spans 16 residues. V dropped 0 bases and J dropped 6 bases, with 15 bases sitting between them. CDR3 sequence reads: CASSLVLSTGAGELFF. CDR3 bases: TGCGCCAGCAGCTTGGTACTTTCAACGGGCGCCGGGGAGCTGTTTTTT.

This clonotype was picked up a small number of times. The chain recombines TRBV12-3 or TRBV12-4 with TRBJ1-2; D is possibly TRBD1 (5 bases). V was clipped by 2 bases and J by 8 bases, with 18 bases between them. CDR3 length: 15 amino acids. CDR3 residues: CASSLKGRDPRGYTF. The CDR3 coding sequence is TGTGCCAGCAGTTTAAAGGGGCGCGATCCGAGGGGCTACACCTTC.

J is TRBJ2-1 and V is TRBV7-7, with 10 nucleotides matching TRBD2. CDR3 size: 17 residues. Trimming removed 0 bases from V and 2 bases from J; junction bases left unmatched: 4. Germline V gene sequence: CDR1 SSHAT, CDR2 FNYEAQ (reference sequence). The CDR3 DNA is TGTGCCAGCAGCTTAGCAGCGGGGGGGCCCCCCTACAATGAGCAGTTCTTC. Amino acid sequence: CASSLAAGGPPYNEQFF. The full variable domain, in which reference TRBV7-7 and TRBJ2-1 provide the parts outside the CDR3, is GAGVSQSPRYKVTKRGQDVTLRCDPISSHATLYWYQQALGQGPEFLTYFNYEAQPDKSGLPSDRFSAERPEGSISTLTIQRTEQRDSAMYRCASSLAAGGPPYNEQFFGPGTRLTVL.

Concerning this clonotype itself: This may arise from a read error, as a much more abundant clone is one base away. The V and J genes are TRBV18 and TRBJ1-2; D perhaps matches TRBD1 (5 bases). CDR1 is KGHSH and CDR2 is LQKENI in the germline V gene. Trimming took off 6 bases at V and 12 bases at J, with 17 bases between the two ends. There are 12 residues in the CDR3. The CDR3 here is CASSPGGFGHTF. The CDR3 region has the DNA TGTGCCAGCTCCCCGGGGGGATTCGGCCACACCTTC.

This clonotype appeared a few times. The chain employs TRBV24-1 and TRBJ2-5; no clear D. V was cut by 4 bases and J by 5 bases, with 7 bases left in between. The CDR3 is 12 residues long. Germline values: CDR1 KGHDR, CDR2 SFDVKD. CDR3 in amino acids: CATSDLGETQYF. The CDR3 coding sequence is TGTGCCACCAGTGACCTCGGGGAGACCCAGTACTTC.

The J gene is TRBJ1-2, the V gene TRBV3-1; TRBD1 matches 8 bases. CDR1 and CDR2 from the germline V gene are LGHDT and YNNKEL (reference sequence). The V and J ends lost 3 bases and 10 bases, in that order; junction bases with no gene match: 10. The CDR3 totals 14 residues. The CDR3 DNA follows: TGTGCCAGCAGCCAGGAAGGACAGGGAACTGACTACACCTTC. It codes for CASSQEGQGTDYTF.

The V gene is TRBV4-3, the J gene TRBJ2-7; D gene ambiguous. V was pared by 0 bases and J by 0 bases, with 6 bases between. The CDR3 is 14 residues long. CDR1 and CDR2 from the germline V gene are LGHNA and YSLEER. The chain's CDR3 is CASSQDSDSYEQYF. As DNA, the CDR3 is TGCGCCAGCAGCCAAGACTCCGACTCCTACGAGCAGTACTTC.

The CDR3 region is CASSIGSARGNQPQHF. The CDR3 DNA sequence: TGTGCCAGTAGTATAGGCTCCGCTCGGGGCAATCAGCCCCAGCATTTT. This chain joins TRBV19 and TRBJ1-5; D gene ambiguous. This CDR3 is 16 amino acids long. Trimming stripped 1 base from V and 2 bases from J, with 12 bases between. The V gene's germline CDR1 is LNHDA and CDR2 SQIVND (reference sequence).

As concerns this clonotype: A much larger clone lies one base from this, so it may be a read error. The V and J genes are TRBV3-1 and TRBJ2-5; D not resolved. Germline V CDR1 and CDR2: LGHDT, YNNKEL (reference sequence). V was pared by 0 bases and J by 11 bases, with 19 bases between. The CDR3 extends over 15 amino acids. In DNA form, the CDR3 reads TGTGCCAGCAGCCAAGATCAAATAGAAGGCAATGAGCAGTACTTC. It specifies CASSQDQIEGNEQYF.

This clonotype was found a few times. This chain links TRBV12-3 or TRBV12-4 with TRBJ1-1, with 7 bases fitting TRBD1. CDR3 length equals 14 residues. J lost 9 bases, V lost 5 bases, and 12 bases had no gene match. In nucleotides, the CDR3 is TGTGCCAGCAGTCTCGGACAGGCGGACGCCAAAGCTTTCTTT. Its translation: CASSLGQADAKAFF.

This clonotype was found many times. The rearrangement links TRBV15 to TRBJ2-4, with TRBD1 identical over 7 bases. Germline V gene data show CDR1 as LNHNV and CDR2 as YYDKDF (reference sequence). This CDR3 comprises 14 residues. J lost 7 bases, V lost 1 base, and 4 bases had no gene match. The CDR3 spells CATSRVGQRNIQYF. The DNA of the CDR3 is TGTGCCACCAGCAGAGTGGGACAGAGGAACATTCAGTACTTC.